The T cell receptor beta chain under discussion was sequenced for a study of T cell repertoires in urothelial bladder cancer (dated by TCRdb to about 2019). Background for the entire study: Of the roughly 12 resected lesions, three were clinical stage cT0, three were cTa, three were cT1, and three were cT2 or greater. The study compared clonality of the TCR repertoire in bladder tumors against clonality in benign bladder inflammation. Roughly 12 patients with bladder lesions who were undergoing transurethral resection were prospectively identified. About 12 resected bladder lesions were studied, comprising urothelial carcinoma (UC+) and benign (UC-) specimens. Broader findings and caveats from the paper: In carcinoma specimens, up to 17% of infiltrating lymphocytes were accounted for by a single T-cell clone, compared with more than 1.5% in benign specimens. Fewer T cells were found in urothelial carcinoma specimens than in benign specimens, with medians of about 5,000 and 25,000, respectively. A median tumor infiltrating lymphocyte percentage of roughly 2% was observed in carcinoma specimens, compared with 10% to 15% in benign specimens.

This clone is considered large (0.1 to 1%). Its binding antigen is unknown. Within one base of it there is no much larger clone, and no base qualities were kept. At transurethral resection, specimens of the bladder lesions were collected and then stored at -80C. DNA was extracted from bladder specimens collected at transurethral resection. From V the trimming removes 2 bases and from J it removes 1 base, while the gene matches leave 3 bases of the junction unaccounted for. Via the germline V gene, CDR1 is SGHRS and CDR2 YFSETQ. Including cysteine and phenylalanine, the CDR3 has 15 amino acids. The sequence is cut down to CDR3 DNA, 45 bases in frame from base 1. The immunoSEQ assay was used to sequence the CDR3 region of the TCR beta chain. In the original analysis: For each specimen, the T-cell fraction, clonal dominance, and maximum TCR clone frequency were calculated. Sourced from immuneACCESS, this table was stored by TCRdb with only in-frame sequences that have V and J called. A share of the clones is absent; for the studies checked, an unresolved V gene accounts for under half, and the remainder has no known explanation. For V, J and clone size, that table is used; D and trimming come from the DNA. The sample table contains 6,800 or so clones; only one count was recorded for 71% of them. Of the sample, approximately 12% falls within the top ten clones.

The sequence links TRBV5-1 to TRBJ1-1; 9 bases in the middle match TRBD1. This receptor was identified in a human donor with urothelial carcinoma. The material sequenced was tumor-infiltrating cells from bladder cancer. In nucleotides, the sequence is TGCGCCAGCAGCTTACAGGGGGCCAAGAACACTGAAGCTTTCTTT. Its coded protein is CASSLQGAKNTEAFF.